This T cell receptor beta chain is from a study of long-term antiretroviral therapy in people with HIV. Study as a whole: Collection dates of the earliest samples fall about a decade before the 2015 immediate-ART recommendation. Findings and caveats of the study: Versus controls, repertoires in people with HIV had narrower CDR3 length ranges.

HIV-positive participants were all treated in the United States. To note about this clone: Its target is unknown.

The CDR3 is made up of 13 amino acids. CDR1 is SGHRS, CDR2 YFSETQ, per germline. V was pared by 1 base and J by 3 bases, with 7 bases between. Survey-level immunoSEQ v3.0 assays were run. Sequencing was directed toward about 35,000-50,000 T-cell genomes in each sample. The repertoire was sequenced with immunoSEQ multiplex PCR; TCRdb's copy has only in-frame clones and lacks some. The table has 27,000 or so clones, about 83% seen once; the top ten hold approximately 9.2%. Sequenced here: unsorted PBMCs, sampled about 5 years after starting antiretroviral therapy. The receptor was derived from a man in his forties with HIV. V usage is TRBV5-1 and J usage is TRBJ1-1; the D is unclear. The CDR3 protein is CASSLIGYTEAFF. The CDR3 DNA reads TGCGCCAGCAGCTTGATCGGATACACTGAAGCTTTCTTT.